A selection of T cell receptor beta chains follows, all from one sample in a study of T-cell memory formation after mild COVID-19. TCRdb reanalysed the 5' RACE reads using MiXCR and keeps one entry per CDR3 protein. The sample holds approximately 150,000 distinct CDR3 sequences, roughly 21% seen once. The sequencing input was PBMCs or a T cell subset sorted from them (not recorded which). The receptors here all came from an adult woman who had mild COVID-19 (a few samples of this study predate the infection). Cell type and time point are not known. Each CDR3 is given with its conserved first and last residue. D genes are given only for firm matches. A clone size is listed for some rows: how often the clone was seen (once, few, many), or a class if it is expanded.

cdr3_length clone_size j_call v_call d_call cdr3_aa cdr3_nt
14 NA TRBJ1-1 TRBV5-4 NA CASTIGGLNTEAFF TGTGCCAGCACCATCGGGGGACTGAACACTGAAGCTTTCTTT
17 NA TRBJ1-1 TRBV24-1 TRBD1 CATSDSRQGIMNTEAFF TGTGCCACCAGTGACTCCCGACAGGGTATCATGAACACTGAAGCTTTCTTT
14 NA TRBJ2-7 TRBV2 NA CASSGMGPPYEQYF TGTGCCAGCAGTGGTATGGGTCCCCCCTACGAGCAGTACTTC
14 NA TRBJ2-4 TRBV4-1 NA CASSPVLAKNIQYF TGCGCCAGCAGTCCCGTCCTAGCCAAAAACATTCAGTACTTC
14 NA TRBJ2-3 TRBV19 NA CASRPRDPTDTQYF TGTGCCAGTAGACCCCGGGACCCCACAGATACGCAGTATTTT
13 few TRBJ1-6 TRBV5-1 NA CASRAGNNSPLHF TGCGCCAGCAGGGCCGGGAATAATTCACCCCTCCACTTT
16 NA TRBJ2-2 TRBV5-1 TRBD1 CASSLDGTANTGELFF TGCGCCAGCAGCTTGGACGGGACAGCGAACACCGGGGAGCTGTTTTTT
14 few TRBJ1-1 TRBV3-1 NA CASSPSLQYTVAFF TGTGCCAGCAGCCCCTCATTACAGTACACTGTGGCTTTCTTT
14 few TRBJ1-6 TRBV7-8 NA CASSRSNRNSPLHF TGTGCCAGCAGCCGCAGCAACAGGAATTCACCCCTCCACTTT
17 few TRBJ1-2 TRBV4-1 TRBD1 CASSQGGGGNTFNGYTF TGCGCCAGCAGCCAAGGAGGGGGCGGAAATACGTTCAATGGCTACACCTTC
16 few TRBJ2-3 TRBV7-2 NA CASSTRVRQFTDTQYF TGTGCCAGCAGCACAAGGGTACGGCAGTTCACAGATACGCAGTATTTT
16 few TRBJ2-1 TRBV7-3 TRBD2 CASSHQPGLHYNEQFF TGTGCCAGCAGCCACCAACCGGGACTACACTACAATGAGCAGTTCTTC
15 NA TRBJ2-3 TRBV18 NA CASSRDSSRTDTQYF TGTGCCAGCTCCCGGGACTCGTCTCGCACAGATACGCAGTATTTT
14 NA TRBJ2-7 TRBV3-1 NA CASSPNWSGYEQYF TGTGCCAGCAGCCCTAACTGGTCGGGCTACGAGCAGTACTTC
17 few TRBJ2-3 TRBV7-2 NA CASSLVAVRARTDTQYF TGTGCCAGCAGCTTAGTCGCAGTCCGTGCGCGCACAGATACGCAGTATTTT
16 NA TRBJ2-2 TRBV7-9 NA CASSFPILAVTGELFF TGTGCCAGCAGCTTTCCAATACTAGCCGTCACCGGGGAGCTGTTTTTT
14 few TRBJ1-2 TRBV12-3/TRBV12-4 NA CASKITRHIGGYTF TGTGCCAGCAAAATCACAAGGCATATAGGCGGCTACACCTTC
14 few TRBJ2-7 TRBV7-9 NA CASSSRKDRYEQYF TGTGCCAGCAGCTCGCGTAAGGACCGCTACGAGCAGTACTTC
15 many TRBJ1-6 TRBV20-1 NA CSANGPPSYNSPLHF TGCAGTGCCAACGGTCCACCCTCCTATAATTCACCCCTCCACTTT
15 many TRBJ2-1 TRBV12-3/TRBV12-4 TRBD1 CASRPGQGYYNEQFF TGTGCCAGCAGGCCGGGACAGGGGTACTACAATGAGCAGTTCTTC
15 NA TRBJ1-2 TRBV5-5 TRBD1 CASSRGQGINYGYTF TGTGCCAGCAGCAGGGGACAGGGGATAAACTATGGCTACACCTTC
18 few TRBJ2-7 TRBV7-2 TRBD2 CASSSGLAGGSNYYEQYF TGTGCCAGCAGCTCGGGACTAGCGGGAGGGTCTAATTATTACGAGCAGTACTTC